The present T cell receptor beta chain was sequenced within a study of yellow fever vaccine responses in identical twins. Findings of the study overall: Twins reportedly mounted vaccine T cell responses that seemed partly convergent, partly personalized.

TCRdb analysed the RT-PCR reads with MiXCR anew, one entry per CDR3 protein. The sample consists of over 8,500 distinct CDR3 sequences, approximately 80% of them appearing once. The CDR3 covers 14 residues. The J segment lost 2 bases and the V segment lost 5 bases, leaving 4 bases of the junction unmatched. Germline V gene lookup returns CDR1 ENHRY and CDR2 SYGVKD. Remarks on this clonotype: Its cognate antigen is unknown.

The sequence derives from a woman aged 18-29 years who received the yellow fever vaccine. The input for sequencing was T cells from blood (PBMCs), unsorted or a sorted subset (not recorded which), taken before or after yellow fever vaccination (not recorded which). The chain carries TRBV10-3 and TRBJ1-1, with TRBD1 matching 8 bases. DNA for the CDR3: TGTGCCATCAGTACACAGGGGGTAAACACTGAAGCTTTCTTT. Translation: CAISTQGVNTEAFF.